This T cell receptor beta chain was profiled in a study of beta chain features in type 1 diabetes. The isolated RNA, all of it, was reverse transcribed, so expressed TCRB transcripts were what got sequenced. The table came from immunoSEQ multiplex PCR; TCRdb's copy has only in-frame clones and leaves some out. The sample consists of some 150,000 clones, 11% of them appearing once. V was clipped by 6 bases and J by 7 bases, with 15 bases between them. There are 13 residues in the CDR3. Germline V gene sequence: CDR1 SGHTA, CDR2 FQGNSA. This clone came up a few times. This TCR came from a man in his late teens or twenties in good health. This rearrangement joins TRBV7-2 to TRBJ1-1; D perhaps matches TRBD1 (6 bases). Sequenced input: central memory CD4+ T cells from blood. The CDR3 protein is CASSITGRLEAFF. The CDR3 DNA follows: TGTGCCAGCAGTATAACAGGGCGCCTTGAAGCTTTCTTT.